The 15 T cell receptor beta chains below all came from one sample that was sequenced in a study of coeliac disease. Repertoires were generated with immunoSEQ multiplex PCR, while TCRdb's copy carries only in-frame clones and drops some. Of 5,100 or so clones detected, 69% appear once; the ten largest clones hold approximately 13%. The sequencing sample was made of lymphocytes from the gut lamina propria. The receptors come from a woman aged 40 to 55.

The chain uses TRBV11-2 and TRBJ2-5, with 7 bases identical to TRBD2. V shed 5 bases, J shed 9 bases, and the junction held 6 bases outside the gene matches. CDR3 length: 12 residues. CDR1 and CDR2 (germline): SGHAT, FQNNGV. The CDR3 DNA is TGTGCCAGCAGCCTAAGCGGGGTGTCCCAGTACTTC. Its protein is CASSLSGVSQYF.

The chain carries TRBV11-2 and TRBJ1-2; 10 bases line up with TRBD1. CDR1 is SGHAT, CDR2 FQNNGV, per germline. There are 15 residues in the CDR3. V gave up 1 base and J gave up 8 bases; unmatched junction bases: 7. In nucleotides, the CDR3 is TGTGCCAGCAGCTTAGCCGGGACAGGGGAGTCGGGCTACACCTTC. This gives the protein CASSLAGTGESGYTF.

The CDR3 DNA is TGCGCCAGCAGCCAAGGGACAGGCTCCCAAGAGACCCAGTACTTC. Its translation is CASSQGTGSQETQYF. The chain has TRBV4-1 and TRBJ2-5; 7 bases are a match to TRBD1. This CDR3 contains 15 residues. J lost 1 base, V lost 1 base, and 3 bases had no gene match. CDR1 and CDR2 (germline): MGHRA, YSYEKL.

The chain carries TRBV28 and TRBJ1-1; 7 bases agree with TRBD1. CDR1 is MDHEN, CDR2 SYDVKM, per germline. Trimming at V came to 2 bases and at J to 8 bases, leaving 11 bases not matched to a gene. The CDR3 spans 15 residues. The chain's CDR3 is CASSLEQGFREEAFF. The CDR3 coding sequence is TGTGCCAGCAGTTTAGAACAGGGGTTCAGAGAGGAAGCTTTCTTT. The variable domain in full, completed from reference TRBV28 and TRBJ1-1, reads DVKVTQSSRYLVKRTGEKVFLECVQDMDHENMFWYRQDPGLGLRLIYFSYDVKMKEKGDIPEGYSVSREKKERFSLILESASTNQTSMYLCASSLEQGFREEAFFGQGTRLTVV.

This clone was seen more than once but under ten times. The V call is TRBV19, the J call TRBJ2-3, with 11 positions matching TRBD1. Unmatched junction bases numbered 10, after V lost 6 bases and J lost 5 bases. This CDR3 is 16 amino acids long. Germline CDR1 LNHDA, CDR2 SQIVND (reference sequence). The CDR3 loop is CASSRTGGRLGDTQYF. CDR3 sequence (DNA): TGTGCCAGTAGCCGGACAGGGGGCCGCCTAGGAGATACGCAGTATTTT.

The chain combines TRBV4-2 with TRBJ2-1; 7 bases fit TRBD2. The CDR3 sequence is 18 residues long. J lost 9 bases, V lost 1 base, and 18 bases had no gene match. Germline V gene data show CDR1 as LGHNA and CDR2 as YNFKEQ. CDR3 nucleotide sequence: TGTGCCAGCAGCCAAGGGCTCAACGGCGGGAGAAGTACAGGTGAGCAGTTCTTC. It encodes CASSQGLNGGRSTGEQFF.

The V and J genes are TRBV19 and TRBJ2-1, with a weak D call TRBD1 (6 bases). V was clipped by 2 bases and J by 4 bases, with 6 bases between them. In germline, CDR1 is LNHDA, CDR2 SQIVND (reference sequence). CDR3 length: 13 amino acids. The CDR3 coding sequence is TGTGCCAGTAGTATACAGGGGTACAATGAGCAGTTCTTC. Residues: CASSIQGYNEQFF.

The CDR3 DNA reads as TGTGCATCGAGGCAGGGGAGACCTTGGGACATTCAGTACTTC. As protein: CASRQGRPWDIQYF. The rearrangement links TRBV6-5 to TRBJ2-4; D is possibly TRBD1 (6 bases). The CDR3 spans 14 residues. Germline V gene lookup returns CDR1 MNHEY and CDR2 SVGAGI.

The V call is TRBV30, the J call TRBJ1-2; maybe TRBD1 (5 bases). The CDR3 loop spans 12 amino acids. The ends were cut back, 3 bases at V and 5 bases at J, with 10 bases in the middle. Germline V gene lookup returns CDR1 GTSNPN and CDR2 SVGIG (reference sequence). The DNA for the CDR3 is TGTGCCTGGAGGGGTAAGGGGTATGGCTACACCTTC. Translated: CAWRGKGYGYTF.

The genes are TRBV5-1 and TRBJ2-1; weak D call: TRBD2 (5 bases). The CDR3 has 13 amino acids. The ends were cut back, 6 bases at V and 4 bases at J, with 11 bases in the middle. Germline assignment: CDR1 SGHRS and CDR2 YFSETQ. DNA of the CDR3: TGCGCCAGCACTGGAGGTTCGTACAATGAGCAGTTCTTC. This gives the protein CASTGGSYNEQFF. The entire variable domain, with the rest obtained from reference TRBV5-1 and TRBJ2-1, is as follows: KAGVTQTPRYLIKTRGQQVTLSCSPISGHRSVSWYQQTPGQGLQFLFEYFSETQRNKGNFPGRFSGRQFSNSRSEMNVSTLELGDSALYLCASTGGSYNEQFFGPGTRLTVL.

This sequence joins TRBV4-3 and TRBJ2-7, with D unresolved. Deletions cut 4 bases from V and 4 bases from J, with 17 bases between. The CDR3 loop spans 15 amino acids. Germline V gene data show CDR1 as LGHNA and CDR2 as YSLEER. This CDR3 reads CASSLQSDALYEQYF. The CDR3 nucleotides read TGCGCCAGCAGCCTCCAGAGCGACGCCCTTTACGAGCAGTACTTC.

This clone was seen a handful of times. V is TRBV6-5 and J is TRBJ2-1; D not resolved. The V and J ends lost 4 bases and 1 base respectively, with 8 bases between them. This CDR3 is 14 amino acids long. CDR1 is MNHEY and CDR2 is SVGAGI in the germline V gene. CDR3 sequence reads: CASSWLRSYNEQFF. The CDR3, as DNA: TGTGCCAGCAGTTGGTTGCGGTCCTACAATGAGCAGTTCTTC.

The gene calls are TRBV19 and TRBJ1-5, with D unresolved. The CDR3 is 13 amino acids. V was cut by 7 bases and J by 1 base, with 8 bases left in between. Germline CDR1 LNHDA, CDR2 SQIVND (reference sequence). CDR3 region: CASTSKSNQPQHF. Written as DNA, the CDR3 is TGTGCCAGTACCTCTAAGAGCAATCAGCCCCAGCATTTT.

This clone has just one count. The chain joins TRBV25-1 to TRBJ2-2; D is unresolved. This CDR3 region has 14 residues. Germline V gene data show CDR1 as MGHDK and CDR2 as SYGVNS. Trimming cost V 2 bases and J 6 bases, with 10 bases left between them. CDR3 bases: TGTGCCAGCAGTGAAGCCCTAGTCCCCGGGGAGCTGTTTTTT. It specifies CASSEALVPGELFF.

In this sample, this clone turned up a few times. The rearrangement uses TRBV6-1 and TRBJ1-4, with 7 bases fitting TRBD1. J was trimmed by 6 bases and V by 8 bases; bases with no gene match: 12. The CDR3 consists of 15 residues. Looked up from germline, CDR1 is MNHNS and CDR2 is SASEGT. The CDR3, as DNA: TGTGCCAGCGACCGTATAGGGGGCGCGGATGAAAAACTGTTTTTT. It translates to CASDRIGGADEKLFF.